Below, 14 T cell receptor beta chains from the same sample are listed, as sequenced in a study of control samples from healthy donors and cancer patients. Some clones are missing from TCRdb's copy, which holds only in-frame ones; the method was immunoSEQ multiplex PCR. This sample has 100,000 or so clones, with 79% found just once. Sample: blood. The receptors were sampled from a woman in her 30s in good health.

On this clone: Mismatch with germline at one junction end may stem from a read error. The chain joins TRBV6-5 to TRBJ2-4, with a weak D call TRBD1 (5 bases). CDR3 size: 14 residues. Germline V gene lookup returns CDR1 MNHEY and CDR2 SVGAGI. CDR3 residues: CASSDSDSRNIQYF. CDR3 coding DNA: TGTGCCAGCAGTGACTCCGACAGCCGAAACATTCAGTACTTC.

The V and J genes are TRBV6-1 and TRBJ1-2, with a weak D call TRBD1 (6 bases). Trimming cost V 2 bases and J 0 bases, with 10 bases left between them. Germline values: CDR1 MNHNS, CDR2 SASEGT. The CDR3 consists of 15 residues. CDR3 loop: CASSEMTGPNYGYTF. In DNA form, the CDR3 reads TGTGCCAGCAGTGAAATGACAGGTCCTAACTATGGCTACACCTTC.

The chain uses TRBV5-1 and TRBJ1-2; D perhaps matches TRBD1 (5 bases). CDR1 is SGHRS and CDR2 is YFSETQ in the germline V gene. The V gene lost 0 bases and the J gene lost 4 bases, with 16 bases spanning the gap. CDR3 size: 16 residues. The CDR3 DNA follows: TGCGCCAGCAGCTTGGCCAGAGGGGAGGCCGGCTATGGCTACACCTTC. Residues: CASSLARGEAGYGYTF.

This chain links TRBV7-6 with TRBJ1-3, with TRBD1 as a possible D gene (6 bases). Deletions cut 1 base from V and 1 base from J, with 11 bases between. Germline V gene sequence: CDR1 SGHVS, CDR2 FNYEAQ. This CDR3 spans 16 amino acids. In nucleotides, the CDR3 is TGTGCCAGCAGCTTAGGACAGGCTGGATCTGGAAACACCATATATTTT. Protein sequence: CASSLGQAGSGNTIYF. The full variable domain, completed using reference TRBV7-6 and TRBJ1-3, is GAGVSQSPRYKVTKRGQDVALRCDPISGHVSLYWYRQALGQGPEFLTYFNYEAQQDKSGLPNDRFSAERPEGSISTLTIQRTEQRDSAMYRCASSLGQAGSGNTIYFGEGSWLTVV.

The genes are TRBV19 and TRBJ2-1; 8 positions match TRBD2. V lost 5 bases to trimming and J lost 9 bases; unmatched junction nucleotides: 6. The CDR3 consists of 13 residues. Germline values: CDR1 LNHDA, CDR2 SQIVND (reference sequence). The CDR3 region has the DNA TGTGCCAGTAGTGGGACTAGGGCGGGTGAGCAGTTCTTC. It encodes CASSGTRAGEQFF.

The CDR3 is CASSLGPGQTFYSTGELFF. The CDR3 DNA follows: TGTGCCAGCAGCTTAGGGCCTGGACAGACCTTCTATTCCACCGGGGAGCTGTTTTTT. The V gene is TRBV7-8, the J gene TRBJ2-2, with D maybe TRBD1 (6 bases). The CDR3 consists of 19 residues. The ends were cut back, 1 base at V and 4 bases at J, with 22 bases in the middle. Germline assignment: CDR1 SGHVS and CDR2 FQNEAQ.

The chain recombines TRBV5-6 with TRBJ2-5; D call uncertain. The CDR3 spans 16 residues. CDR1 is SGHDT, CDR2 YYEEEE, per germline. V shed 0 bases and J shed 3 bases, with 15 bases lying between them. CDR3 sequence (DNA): TGTGCCAGCAGCTTGGGGACCGGACGGGCAAAAGAGACCCAGTACTTC. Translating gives CASSLGTGRAKETQYF.

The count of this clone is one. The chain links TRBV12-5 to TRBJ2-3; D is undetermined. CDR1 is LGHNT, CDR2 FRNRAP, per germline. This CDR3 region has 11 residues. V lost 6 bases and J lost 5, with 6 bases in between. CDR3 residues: CASGVLDTQYF. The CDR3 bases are TGTGCTAGTGGGGTCCTAGATACGCAGTATTTT.

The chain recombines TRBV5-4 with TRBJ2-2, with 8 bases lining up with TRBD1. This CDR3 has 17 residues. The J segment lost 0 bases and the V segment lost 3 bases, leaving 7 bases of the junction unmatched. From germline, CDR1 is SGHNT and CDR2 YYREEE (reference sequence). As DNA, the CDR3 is TGTGCCAGCAGCTCCATTCGACAGGGGACGAACACCGGGGAGCTGTTTTTT. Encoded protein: CASSSIRQGTNTGELFF. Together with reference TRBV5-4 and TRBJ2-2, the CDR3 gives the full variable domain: ETGVTQSPTHLIKTRGQQVTLRCSSQSGHNTVSWYQQALGQGPQFIFQYYREEENGRGNFPPRFSGLQFPNYSSELNVNALELDDSALYLCASSSIRQGTNTGELFFGEGSRLTVL.

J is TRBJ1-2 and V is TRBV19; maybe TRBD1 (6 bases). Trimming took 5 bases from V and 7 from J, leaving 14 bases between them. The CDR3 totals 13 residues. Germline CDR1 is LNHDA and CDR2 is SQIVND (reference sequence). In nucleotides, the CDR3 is TGTGCCAGTAGTCCCGAGGGGGTTCGTGGCTACACCTTC. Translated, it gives CASSPEGVRGYTF.

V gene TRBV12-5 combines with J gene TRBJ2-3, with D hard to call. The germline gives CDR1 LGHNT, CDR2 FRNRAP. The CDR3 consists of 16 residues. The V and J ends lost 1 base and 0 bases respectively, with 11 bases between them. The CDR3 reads CASGLGGMSSTDTQYF. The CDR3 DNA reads TGTGCTAGTGGTTTGGGTGGTATGTCCAGCACAGATACGCAGTATTTT.

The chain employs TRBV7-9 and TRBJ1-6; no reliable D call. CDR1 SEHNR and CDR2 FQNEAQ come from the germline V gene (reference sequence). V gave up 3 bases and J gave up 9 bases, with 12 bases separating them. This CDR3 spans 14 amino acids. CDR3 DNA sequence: TGTGCCAGCAGCTTTCACCCTAGTGGTTCACCCCTCCACTTT. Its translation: CASSFHPSGSPLHF.

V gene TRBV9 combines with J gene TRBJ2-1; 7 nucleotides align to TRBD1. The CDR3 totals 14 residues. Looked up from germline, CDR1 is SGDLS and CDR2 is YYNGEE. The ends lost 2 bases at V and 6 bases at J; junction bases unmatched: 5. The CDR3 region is CASSVGRGLNEQFF. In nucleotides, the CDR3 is TGTGCCAGCAGCGTGGGAAGGGGGCTCAATGAGCAGTTCTTC.

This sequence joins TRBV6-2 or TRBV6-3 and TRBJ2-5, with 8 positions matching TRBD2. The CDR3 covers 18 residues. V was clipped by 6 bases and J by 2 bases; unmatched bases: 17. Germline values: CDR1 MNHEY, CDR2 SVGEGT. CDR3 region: CASSPFGSGGSGQETQYF. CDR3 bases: TGTGCCAGCAGCCCTTTTGGGAGCGGGGGCTCGGGGCAAGAGACCCAGTACTTC.